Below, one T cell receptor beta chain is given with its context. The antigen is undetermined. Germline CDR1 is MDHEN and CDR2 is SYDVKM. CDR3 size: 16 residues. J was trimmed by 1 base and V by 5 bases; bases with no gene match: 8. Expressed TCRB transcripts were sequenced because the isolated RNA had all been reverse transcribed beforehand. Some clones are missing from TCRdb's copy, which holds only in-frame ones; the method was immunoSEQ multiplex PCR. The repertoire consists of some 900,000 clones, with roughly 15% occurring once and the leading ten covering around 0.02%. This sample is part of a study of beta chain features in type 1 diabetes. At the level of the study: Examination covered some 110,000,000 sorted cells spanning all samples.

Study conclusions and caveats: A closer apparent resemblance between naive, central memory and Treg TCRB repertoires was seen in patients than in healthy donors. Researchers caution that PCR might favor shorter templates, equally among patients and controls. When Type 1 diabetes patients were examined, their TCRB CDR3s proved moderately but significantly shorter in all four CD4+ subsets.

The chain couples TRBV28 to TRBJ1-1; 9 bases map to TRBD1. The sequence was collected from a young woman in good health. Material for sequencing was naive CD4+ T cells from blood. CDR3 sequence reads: CASSLILGQGNTEAFF. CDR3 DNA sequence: TGTGCCAGCAGTCTTATATTGGGACAGGGGAACACTGAAGCTTTCTTT. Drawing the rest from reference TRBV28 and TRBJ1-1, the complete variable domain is DVKVTQSSRYLVKRTGEKVFLECVQDMDHENMFWYRQDPGLGLRLIYFSYDVKMKEKGDIPEGYSVSREKKERFSLILESASTNQTSMYLCASSLILGQGNTEAFFGQGTRLTVV.